Listed below are T cell receptor beta chains from one sample, sequenced in a study of shared T cell receptors in the human thymus. TCRdb's copy holds only in-frame clones and misses some; the assay was immunoSEQ multiplex PCR. Of about 500,000 clones listed, 75% to 85% are singletons. This sample also belongs to another study, concerning human thymus T cells.

The sample consisted of thymocytes. The receptor source for this set is a boy in the first two years of life with a congenital heart defect. The CDR3 runs from the conserved cysteine through the conserved F or W. A D gene is named only where the DNA matches it firmly. Rows may omit the clone size; those that give it use once, few, many or a size class.

clone size	D gene	V gene	J gene	CDR3 protein	CDR3 DNA
-	-	TRBV13	TRBJ2-3	CASSLRRYTQYF	TGTGCCAGCAGCCTTCGGCGGTATACGCAGTATTTT
-	TRBD2	TRBV28	TRBJ2-2	CASSLPPLTSGGNTGELFF	TGTGCCAGCAGTCTCCCCCCCCTCACTAGCGGAGGTAACACCGGGGAGCTGTTTTTT
-	TRBD1	TRBV19	TRBJ2-1	CASSTSGTGWNEQFF	TGTGCCAGTAGTACCTCCGGGACAGGGTGGAATGAGCAGTTCTTC
-	TRBD1	TRBV12-5	TRBJ2-2	CASGLVTGPGQGTNTGELFF	TGTGCTAGTGGTTTGGTAACCGGACCGGGACAGGGGACGAACACCGGGGAGCTGTTTTTT
-	-	TRBV4-3	TRBJ1-5	CASSQGQAHGPQHF	TGCGCCAGCAGCCAAGGACAGGCCCATGGGCCCCAGCATTTT
few	-	TRBV7-2	TRBJ2-3	CASSFDRGRDTQYF	TGTGCCAGCAGCTTTGACCGGGGTCGAGATACGCAGTATTTT
-	TRBD1	TRBV28	TRBJ2-5	CASSPGQELQETQYF	TGTGCCAGCAGTCCGGGACAGGAGCTCCAAGAGACCCAGTACTTC
-	TRBD1	TRBV14	TRBJ1-1	CASSQYRGRNTEAFF	TGTGCCAGCAGCCAATACAGGGGGAGGAACACTGAAGCTTTCTTT
-	-	TRBV9	TRBJ2-7	CASSVGSPTPEGYEQYF	TGTGCCAGCAGCGTAGGGTCTCCTACTCCTGAGGGCTACGAGCAGTACTTC
-	TRBD1	TRBV7-9	TRBJ2-7	CASSSGQGSNEQYF	TGTGCCAGCAGCTCAGGACAGGGTAGTAACGAGCAGTACTTC
-	TRBD2	TRBV6-5	TRBJ2-1	CASSTREASYNEQFF	TGTGCCAGCAGCACTCGGGAGGCGTCCTACAATGAGCAGTTCTTC
-	TRBD1	TRBV5-6	TRBJ2-7	CASSPPRGWGTYEQYF	TGTGCCAGCAGCCCCCCCAGGGGGTGGGGGACCTACGAGCAGTACTTC
-	-	TRBV5-5	TRBJ1-5	CASSLAAGEWPQHF	TGTGCCAGCAGCTTGGCGGCGGGAGAGTGGCCCCAGCATTTT
few	TRBD1	TRBV28	TRBJ2-2	CASGDRLTGELFF	TGTGCCAGCGGGGACAGGCTCACCGGGGAGCTGTTTTTT
-	-	TRBV29-1	TRBJ2-7	CSVEDVRRERFYEQYF	TGCAGCGTTGAAGACGTCCGAAGGGAGCGGTTCTACGAGCAGTACTTC
-	-	TRBV7-9	TRBJ2-1	CASSFGPVTSRELEQFF	TGTGCCAGCAGCTTTGGCCCCGTTACTAGCCGGGAGTTGGAGCAGTTCTTC
-	TRBD2	TRBV6-5	TRBJ2-1	CASSLGAGVYVEQFF	TGTGCCAGCAGTTTGGGAGCGGGAGTTTACGTGGAGCAGTTCTTC
-	TRBD1	TRBV6-7	TRBJ2-1	CASRTGACDEQFF	TGTGCCAGCAGGACAGGGGCTTGCGATGAGCAGTTCTTC
-	TRBD2	TRBV27	TRBJ2-7	CASSFLSRGSSGRRNSYEQYF	TGTGCCAGCAGTTTTTTATCTCGGGGATCTAGCGGGAGGCGGAACTCCTACGAGCAGTACTTC
-	-	TRBV11-2	TRBJ2-1	CASSRGGEQFF	TGTGCCAGCAGCCGAGGGGGTGAGCAGTTCTTC
-	-	TRBV28	TRBJ1-3	CASSLGTDLSSGNTIYF	TGTGCCAGCAGTTTAGGTACAGACCTCAGCTCTGGAAACACCATATATTTT
-	-	TRBV7-9	TRBJ1-2	CASSLGEGNLNYGYTF	TGTGCCAGCAGCTTAGGGGAGGGGAACCTTAACTATGGCTACACCTTC
few	-	TRBV7-9	TRBJ2-5	CASSVQGKIETQYF	TGTGCCAGCAGCGTCCAGGGGAAGATAGAGACCCAGTACTTC
-	TRBD2	TRBV30	TRBJ2-3	CAWTGLAGGDTQYF	TGTGCCTGGACGGGACTAGCGGGAGGAGATACGCAGTATTTT
few	TRBD1	TRBV19	TRBJ1-2	CASSTAGQGNYGYTF	TGTGCCAGTAGTACCGCGGGACAGGGGAACTATGGCTACACCTTC
-	-	TRBV19	TRBJ1-2	CASSTTHGGGYTF	TGTGCCAGTAGTACGACCCACGGGGGTGGCTACACCTTC
-	-	TRBV16	TRBJ2-7	CASSRPGGKGHPQKKYF	TGTGCCAGCAGCCGGCCGGGGGGAAAGGGACACCCTCAGAAGAAGTACTTC
-	TRBD1	TRBV10-1	TRBJ1-3	CASRARGQGSGNTIYF	TGCGCCAGCAGGGCCCGGGGACAGGGCTCTGGAAACACCATATATTTT
-	-	TRBV7-7	TRBJ2-7	CASSPGLEGSYEQYF	TGTGCTAGCAGCCCAGGACTGGAAGGGAGCTACGAGCAGTACTTC
-	TRBD2	TRBV4-2	TRBJ2-7	CASSRNTSGLAGGPPYEQYF	TGTGCCAGCAGCCGGAATACGTCAGGACTAGCGGGAGGGCCGCCCTACGAGCAGTACTTC
-	TRBD1	TRBV29-1	TRBJ1-2	CSVSGGQGSGYTF	TGCAGCGTGTCGGGAGGACAGGGGAGTGGCTACACCTTC
-	-	TRBV11-3	TRBJ2-7	CASSLGPLSSYEQYF	TGTGCCAGCAGCTTAGGGCCCTTAAGCTCCTACGAGCAGTACTTC
-	-	TRBV27	TRBJ2-5	CASGAGFTQETQYF	TGTGCCAGCGGGGCAGGGTTTACCCAAGAGACCCAGTACTTC
-	-	TRBV6-5	TRBJ2-2	CASTKDRAGAGELFF	TGTGCCAGCACCAAGGACAGGGCGGGGGCCGGGGAGCTGTTTTTT
-	-	TRBV4-2	TRBJ2-7	CASSQVYSLSYEQYF	TGTGCCAGCAGCCAAGTATACAGCCTATCCTACGAGCAGTACTTC
-	TRBD2	TRBV14	TRBJ2-1	CASSQKAGGFMGNEQFF	TGTGCCAGCAGCCAAAAAGCGGGGGGGTTTATGGGCAATGAGCAGTTCTTC
once	-	TRBV4-2	TRBJ2-1	CASSHPSPQRVSYNEQFF	TGTGCCAGCAGCCACCCCTCCCCTCAGCGAGTCTCCTACAATGAGCAGTTCTTC
-	-	TRBV7-9	TRBJ1-1	CASRPGHLNKEAFF	TGTGCCAGCAGACCGGGACACCTCAATAAGGAAGCTTTCTTT
-	-	TRBV9	TRBJ2-1	CASSQILGANEQFF	TGTGCCAGCAGCCAAATCCTAGGGGCCAATGAGCAGTTCTTC
few	TRBD2	TRBV7-2	TRBJ2-1	CASSLKPSGEQFF	TGTGCCAGCAGCTTAAAACCTAGCGGTGAGCAGTTCTTC
few	TRBD2	TRBV12-5	TRBJ2-7	CASGIRTSGNYEQYF	TGTGCTAGTGGCATAAGGACTAGCGGGAACTACGAGCAGTACTTC
-	-	TRBV4-3	TRBJ2-7	CASSVDRGEQYF	TGCGCCAGCAGCGTCGACAGAGGCGAGCAGTACTTC
-	TRBD2	TRBV27	TRBJ2-7	CASSYLGLAGGGEQYF	TGTGCCAGCAGTTACCTGGGACTAGCGGGAGGAGGCGAGCAGTACTTC
-	TRBD2	TRBV19	TRBJ2-1	CASSPTSGRHNEQFF	TGTGCCAGTAGTCCGACTAGCGGGAGGCACAATGAGCAGTTCTTC
-	-	TRBV27	TRBJ2-5	CASSLIPGPRQETQYF	TGTGCCAGCAGTTTAATTCCGGGTCCCCGCCAAGAGACCCAGTACTTC
-	-	TRBV27	TRBJ1-2	CASRFGSWSYGYTF	TGTGCCAGCAGATTCGGTTCCTGGAGCTATGGCTACACCTTC
once	TRBD1	TRBV12-5	TRBJ1-1	CASGTDRGRGMNTEAFF	TGTGCTAGTGGAACGGACAGGGGGAGGGGGATGAACACTGAAGCTTTCTTT
-	TRBD2	TRBV5-6	TRBJ2-1	CASSKREAGGEYNEQFF	TGTGCCAGCAGCAAAAGAGAAGCGGGAGGGGAGTACAATGAGCAGTTCTTC
-	TRBD1	TRBV7-9	TRBJ1-1	CASSPSRDRIMNTEAFF	TGTGCCAGCAGCCCCAGCCGGGACAGAATAATGAACACTGAAGCTTTCTTT
-	TRBD2	TRBV4-3	TRBJ2-2	CASSQDTGGPMNGELFF	TGCGCCAGCAGCCAAGATACGGGAGGGCCGATGAACGGGGAGCTGTTTTTT
-	-	TRBV7-9	TRBJ2-7	CASSLEELDEQYF	TGTGCCAGCAGCTTAGAGGAGTTAGACGAGCAGTACTTC